The 15 T cell receptor beta chains below come from one sample, sequenced in a study of human T cells and chemical hapten exposure. MiXCR, applied by TCRdb to the RACE reads, yields one record per CDR3 protein. This repertoire shows about 68,000 distinct CDR3 sequences, 10% to 11% found once; its top ten account for about 5%. Time point here: pre-sensitization, week 0. As to treatment: therapeutic diphenylcyclopropenone sensitization with weekly scalp DPC. Specimen: whole blood, collected in connection with sensitization to the hapten diphenylcyclopropenone (DPC). The receptors were gathered from a woman aged 50 to 65 with alopecia areata. Some clones in this sample may be carry-over from other donors' samples.

The chain carries TRBV6-2 or TRBV6-3 and TRBJ2-1, with D perhaps TRBD2 (5 bases). Germline assignment: CDR1 MNHEY and CDR2 SVGEGT. Trimming took off 2 bases at V and 2 bases at J, with 13 bases between the two ends. There are 16 residues in the CDR3. CDR3 DNA sequence: TGTGCCAGCAGTTACCATACTAGAAGCGCCTACAATGAGCAGTTCTTC. Protein: CASSYHTRSAYNEQFF.

Only a few counts were recorded for this clonotype. This sequence joins TRBV7-9 and TRBJ2-7; a possible D gene is TRBD1 (7 bases). Trimming took 7 bases from V and 9 from J, leaving 28 bases between them. Germline lookup yields CDR1 SEHNR and CDR2 FQNEAQ (reference sequence). This CDR3 comprises 16 residues. The CDR3: CASTPTTAGGYVVQYF. The CDR3 coding sequence is TGTGCCAGCACCCCTACTACGGCAGGGGGGTATGTTGTGCAGTACTTC.

This clonotype was counted only a few times. The CDR3 sequence is CASSQGLATEQFF. CDR3 DNA sequence: TGTGCCAGCAGTCAAGGACTAGCAACTGAGCAGTTCTTC. The rearrangement links TRBV2 to TRBJ2-1; 8 nucleotides agree with TRBD2. CDR3 length: 13 residues. Germline assignment: CDR1 SNHLY and CDR2 FYNNEI. The J segment lost 9 bases and the V segment lost 5 bases, leaving 6 bases of the junction unmatched.

This clonotype has a count of ten or more. The V gene is TRBV6-2 or TRBV6-3, the J gene TRBJ1-2, with 7 bases fitting TRBD1. This CDR3 is built from 15 residues. Germline V lookup: CDR1 MNHEY, CDR2 SVGEGT. The V and J ends lost 4 bases and 1 base, in that order; junction bases with no gene match: 6. As DNA, the CDR3 is TGTGCCAGCAGTTCGGCCGGGACAGATAACTATGGCTACACCTTC. Its translation: CASSSAGTDNYGYTF.

The rearrangement uses TRBV2 and TRBJ2-2, with D perhaps matching TRBD1 (6 bases). Germline assignment: CDR1 SNHLY and CDR2 FYNNEI. Between the trimmed V and J ends, which lost 7 bases and 2 bases, there was a span of 14 bases. The CDR3 runs 15 residues. The CDR3 DNA sequence: TGTGCCAGCAAGGAAACAGGGTCAAACACCGGGGAGCTGTTTTTT. This sequence encodes CASKETGSNTGELFF.

This clonotype was recorded many times. The gene calls are TRBV6-2 or TRBV6-3 and TRBJ2-1; D not resolved. Germline V gene lookup returns CDR1 MNHEY and CDR2 SVGEGT. The CDR3 is 16 amino acids. V lost 6 bases and J 9 bases, leaving 24 bases between the germline ends. Here the CDR3 reads CASRRPERAPFAEQFF. The CDR3 DNA reads as TGTGCCAGCAGGCGACCCGAGAGAGCTCCTTTTGCTGAGCAGTTCTTC.

The chain couples TRBV9 to TRBJ2-7; possibly TRBD1 for D (6 bases). V was cut by 0 bases and J by 5 bases, with 12 bases left in between. This CDR3 has 14 amino acids. From germline, CDR1 is SGDLS and CDR2 YYNGEE. The CDR3 bases are TGTGCCAGCAGCGTAGACAACAGGGCTCACGAGCAGTACTTC. Amino acids: CASSVDNRAHEQYF.

This clonotype was recorded many times. The chain has TRBV28 and TRBJ1-5; D is unclear. Per germline, CDR1 MDHEN and CDR2 SYDVKM. V gave up 7 bases and J gave up 4 bases, with 17 bases separating them. The CDR3 has 15 amino acids. Written as DNA, the CDR3 is TGTGCCAGCACCTTTTCCGGCAGCAGTAATCAGCCCCAGCATTTT. It yields the protein CASTFSGSSNQPQHF. Variable domain in full (rest from reference TRBV28 and TRBJ1-5): DVKVTQSSRYLVKRTGEKVFLECVQDMDHENMFWYRQDPGLGLRLIYFSYDVKMKEKGDIPEGYSVSREKKERFSLILESASTNQTSMYLCASTFSGSSNQPQHFGDGTRLSIL.

This chain links TRBV7-8 with TRBJ2-7, with unresolved D. CDR1 is SGHVS, CDR2 FQNEAQ, per germline. V gave up 5 bases and J gave up 1 base, with 9 bases separating them. The CDR3 is made up of 13 amino acids. The CDR3 region has the DNA TGTGCCAGCAGCCCCGCCGGGTCCTACGAGCAGTACTTC. It codes for CASSPAGSYEQYF.

This clonotype appeared a few times. This chain uses TRBV12-5 with TRBJ2-1, with 10 bases aligning to TRBD1. The CDR3 runs to 16 residues. V lost 6 bases to trimming and J lost 6 bases; unmatched junction nucleotides: 11. Germline CDR1 LGHNT, CDR2 FRNRAP. Written as DNA, the CDR3 is TGTGCTAGTGGCCACCCCCGGGACAGGGGAGGCAATGAGCAGTTCTTC. This sequence encodes CASGHPRDRGGNEQFF.

V gene TRBV4-1 combines with J gene TRBJ2-2; perhaps D is TRBD1 or TRBD2 (5 bases each). The length of the CDR3 is 16 residues. Deletions cut 3 bases from V and 6 bases from J, with 17 bases between. CDR1 MGHRA and CDR2 YSYEKL come from the germline V gene. The CDR3 here is CASSHGHFEGSGELFF. The CDR3 DNA reads TGCGCCAGCAGCCACGGACATTTTGAGGGGTCCGGGGAGCTGTTTTTT.

This clonotype was seen repeatedly, ten times or more. This chain joins TRBV12-3 or TRBV12-4 and TRBJ1-5; maybe TRBD1 (5 bases). The CDR3 sequence is 17 residues long. V was trimmed by 1 base and J by 0 bases, leaving 13 bases between them. CDR3 region: CASSLETRGGSNQPQHF. The CDR3 DNA is TGTGCCAGCAGTTTAGAAACTAGGGGTGGTAGCAATCAGCCCCAGCATTTT.

J is TRBJ2-2 and V is TRBV6-5; 9 nucleotides align to TRBD2. This CDR3 contains 16 residues. Germline values: CDR1 MNHEY, CDR2 SVGAGI. V trimming: 1 base; J trimming: 5 bases; junction bases outside the gene matches: 5. This CDR3 is CASSYLAGAGTGELFF. The CDR3 DNA is TGTGCCAGCAGTTACTTAGCGGGAGCGGGTACCGGGGAGCTGTTTTTT.

The chain uses TRBV10-1 and TRBJ2-3; 7 bases line up with TRBD2. Germline V gene sequence: CDR1 WNHNN, CDR2 SYGVQD (reference sequence). J was trimmed by 5 bases and V by 4 bases; bases with no gene match: 3. CDR3 length: 13 amino acids. CDR3 residues: CASSAIAGDTQYF. The CDR3 DNA reads as TGCGCCAGCAGTGCGATAGCGGGAGATACGCAGTATTTT.

This clonotype was detected many times. The chain carries TRBV12-3 or TRBV12-4 and TRBJ1-2; D possibly corresponds to TRBD1 (5 bases). With 6 bases removed from V and 8 bases from J, the gap between germline ends came to 10 bases. The CDR3 has 11 residues. The CDR3 sequence: CASRQAYGYTF. The CDR3 nucleotides read TGTGCCAGCAGACAGGCATACGGCTACACCTTC.